The clone carrying this T cell receptor beta chain occurred once. The PCR made use of 60 Vbeta and 13 Jbeta primers. TCRdb's copy holds only in-frame clones and misses some; the assay was immunoSEQ multiplex PCR. The sample gives roughly 190,000 clones, 70% to 75% of which show up once; over 4% is in the top ten. This entry comes from a study of cytomegalovirus exposure and HLA in healthy donors. V shed 5 bases, J shed 1 base, and the junction held 6 bases outside the gene matches. Germline V lookup: CDR1 LGHNT, CDR2 FRNRAP. This CDR3 spans 15 amino acids. This chain joins TRBV12-5 and TRBJ2-3; TRBD1 matches at 7 bases. This receptor was obtained from a man aged 25-45 years in good health and CMV-seropositive. Sequences were obtained from PBMCs. CDR3 in amino acids: CASGQGQVGTDTQYF. CDR3 DNA: TGTGCTAGTGGTCAAGGACAGGTGGGCACAGATACGCAGTATTTT.